This TCR beta chain was identified during a study of OX40 agonist ivuxolimab in advanced cancers. The wider study: Ivuxolimab, an antibody acting as an agonist of OX40 (CD134), was used to treat patients.

Profiling relied on immunoSEQ multiplex PCR, and the TCRdb table lists in-frame clones only, not all of them. This sample has approximately 58,000 clones; roughly 80% occur once, and the top ten carry approximately 1%. The V gene lost 0 bases and the J gene lost 8 bases, with 7 bases spanning the gap. The length of the CDR3 is 11 residues. The germline CDR1 and CDR2 sequences are DFQATT and SNEGSKA (reference sequence). V gene TRBV20-1 combines with J gene TRBJ1-1; D is uncertain. The origin of this receptor is an adult with an advanced solid tumor such as melanoma, head and neck, liver or kidney cancer. The source was CD4+ or CD8+ T cells sorted from blood, collected in a trial of the OX40 agonist ivuxolimab. The DNA for the CDR3 is TGCAGTGCTAGAGAGGGTTTAGAAGCTTTCTTT. It encodes CSAREGLEAFF.